Listed below are T cell receptor beta chains from one sample, sequenced in a study of shared clonotypes between healthy human individuals. Assay: immunoSEQ multiplex PCR; the TCRdb copy retains only in-frame clones and omits some. The table includes 950,000 to 1,200,000 clones, 60% to 80% detected once. Sequencing was performed on memory CD4+ T cells from PBMCs. Every receptor here comes from a man between 18 and 35 years old in good health. Some clones in this sample may be carry-over from other donors' samples. CDR3s include the opening cysteine and the closing phenylalanine or tryptophan.

V gene	CDR3 length	J gene	CDR3 protein
TRBV25-1	13	TRBJ2-1	CASPRLTRGEQFF
TRBV5-8	17	TRBJ2-7	CASSLNAPPLTGDEQYF
TRBV30	12	TRBJ2-3	CAWTSTSDTQYF
TRBV7-2	16	TRBJ2-1	CASSLAASGGYNEQFF
TRBV4-1	16	TRBJ2-5	CASSQGQAGGGEPQYF
TRBV5-6	16	TRBJ2-1	CASSLEAAGGYNEQFF
TRBV2	15	TRBJ1-2	CASSERWGREAGYTF
TRBV28	14	TRBJ1-2	CASSIRQTNYGYTF
TRBV2	14	TRBJ1-5	CASSDRGRNQPQHF
TRBV7-2	15	TRBJ2-2	CASSLSQGYTGELFF
TRBV5-5	13	TRBJ2-5	CASSSSRGETQYF
TRBV28	16	TRBJ1-4	CASSLEGAGLREKLFF
TRBV18	15	TRBJ1-6	CASSLTDSVESPLHF
TRBV6-1	12	TRBJ2-7	CASSSDSHEQYF
TRBV5-1	20	TRBJ2-2	CASSPQGGPIGPKGTGELFF
TRBV6-5	15	TRBJ2-5	CASSLGTHKGETQYF
TRBV28	14	TRBJ1-5	CASKVRYSNQPQHF
TRBV28	13	TRBJ2-7	CASSPGSFYEQYF
TRBV12-1	12	TRBJ2-1	CASTPFDGEQFF
TRBV11-2	14	TRBJ2-1	CASSAQSRYNEQFF
TRBV5-8	15	TRBJ2-7	CASSPRDRRTYEQYF
TRBV11-2	15	TRBJ2-7	CASSLSDSRTSEQYF
TRBV18	14	TRBJ2-5	CASSPYSAKETQYF
TRBV4-2	15	TRBJ1-2	CASSQGQGAVYGYTF
TRBV2	12	TRBJ2-5	CASSEPVAGYYF
TRBV19	14	TRBJ1-3	CASRNAKSGNTIYF
TRBV19	13	TRBJ1-2	CASKHRASYGYTF
TRBV29-1	15	TRBJ2-7	CSVEWPPGDFYEQYF
TRBV9	15	TRBJ2-2	CASSRSRGDTGELFF
TRBV9	13	TRBJ1-3	CASSITGGNTIYF
TRBV2	17	TRBJ1-1	CASSRTGPRGEGTEAFF
TRBV5-8	17	TRBJ2-1	CASSLTGTSGRGDEQFF
TRBV19	15	TRBJ1-1	CASSIVGDSNTEAFF
TRBV2	13	TRBJ2-3	CASSVAGTDTQYF
TRBV19	14	TRBJ1-2	CASSIDWSSVGYTF
TRBV5-1	15	TRBJ2-7	CASSQTGGASYEQYF
TRBV2	13	TRBJ2-2	CASITTNTGELFF
TRBV4-2	16	TRBJ2-3	CASSQARAPSTDTQYF
TRBV28	15	TRBJ1-5	CASSASGGRGQPQHF
TRBV29-1	14	TRBJ1-2	CSVELGGPIYGYTF
TRBV28	14	TRBJ1-2	CASRIQGANYGYTF
TRBV27	16	TRBJ1-1	CASSLSGQGFDTEAFF
TRBV7-2	13	TRBJ2-3	CASGGGPLDTQYF
TRBV2	15	TRBJ2-5	CASSQSLGYQETQYF
TRBV5-1	17	TRBJ2-1	CASSSPRGTSGAGEQFF
TRBV5-1	18	TRBJ2-3	CASSLGLAGVRSADTQYF
TRBV9	15	TRBJ1-1	CASSPRPGLNTEAFF
TRBV6-4	15	TRBJ2-1	CASSVAGLHYNEQFF
TRBV28	15	TRBJ1-1	CASSFLGWEDTEAFF
TRBV27	14	TRBJ2-1	CASSLGVNYNEQFF
TRBV7-2	14	TRBJ2-7	CASSVTSGSDEQYF
TRBV6-1	15	TRBJ1-2	CASSVRTGGGYGYTF
TRBV7-3	12	TRBJ1-1	CASSYGHTEAFF
TRBV28	14	TRBJ1-2	CASSSTGLLYGYTF
TRBV10-3	15	TRBJ2-2	CAISTGTVNTGELFF
TRBV7-9	18	TRBJ2-7	CASSLRLRESPGDYEQYF
TRBV5-1	15	TRBJ1-3	CASSRTGSGLYTIYF
TRBV2	14	TRBJ2-7	CASSVRGRGYEQYF